Following are 22 T cell receptor beta chains from one sample sequenced in a study of blood T cell repertoires in COVID-19. Profiled with immunoSEQ multiplex PCR; TCRdb holds only in-frame clones, not every one. The sample includes 85,000 to 90,000 clones, about 84% seen only once; the top ten take roughly 27%. The sequenced sample was peripheral blood. The receptor source for this set is a human donor in a cohort sampled during active COVID-19.

The chain uses TRBV14 and TRBJ2-7; D may be TRBD2 (5 bases). There are 15 residues in the CDR3. Looked up from germline, CDR1 is SGHDN and CDR2 is FVKESK. V gave up 1 base and J gave up 3 bases, with 13 bases separating them. CDR3 loop: CASSQVSGRHYEQYF. DNA of the CDR3: TGTGCCAGCAGCCAAGTGTCGGGAAGGCACTACGAGCAGTACTTC.

Written as DNA, the CDR3 is TGCGCCAGCAGCTATTCCAGGGAAGGCTACACCTTC. Protein: CASSYSREGYTF. The chain is built from TRBV5-1 and TRBJ1-2; possibly TRBD1 for D (5 bases). CDR3 length equals 12 residues. Trimming cost V 3 bases and J 8 bases, with 11 bases left between them. In germline, CDR1 is SGHRS, CDR2 YFSETQ.

This clone was recorded once. The rearrangement links TRBV27 to TRBJ2-7; D may be TRBD2 (5 bases). The CDR3 has 13 amino acids. Trimming removed 3 bases from V and 2 bases from J, with 8 bases in between. The germline gives CDR1 MNHEY, CDR2 SMNVEV (reference sequence). CDR3 sequence (DNA): TGTGCCAGCAGTTTCTCCGGGACCTACGAGCAGTACTTC. It yields the protein CASSFSGTYEQYF.

The CDR3 DNA reads as TGTGCCAGCAGCGTGTCGTCAGGGGGCTTCGAGCAGTTCTTC. As protein: CASSVSSGGFEQFF. V gene TRBV9 combines with J gene TRBJ2-1, with TRBD1 matching over 8 bases. This CDR3 has 14 residues. The germline V gene has CDR1 SGDLS and CDR2 YYNGEE. J lost 10 bases, V lost 2 bases, and 8 bases had no gene match.

The rearrangement links TRBV7-2 to TRBJ2-7, with D maybe TRBD2 (5 bases). Germline V gives CDR1 SGHTA, CDR2 FQGNSA. CDR3 length equals 14 residues. V was cut by 5 bases and J by 5 bases, with 16 bases left in between. Written as DNA, the CDR3 is TGTGCCAGCAGCCCGGACGCCGGAGGAAACGAGCAGTACTTC. It encodes CASSPDAGGNEQYF.

V is TRBV5-4 and J is TRBJ2-7; 9 bases are a match to TRBD2. Trimming cost V 2 bases and J 5 bases; bases outside gene matches: 11. The germline V gene encodes CDR1 SGHNT and CDR2 YYREEE (reference sequence). CDR3 length: 16 residues. For the CDR3, the DNA is TGTGCCAGCAGCTTTCTCCTCGGGACTAGCCTTCACGAGCAGTACTTC. Translating it yields CASSFLLGTSLHEQYF.

This clone has just one count. The chain combines TRBV6-1 with TRBJ1-2; a weak D match, TRBD1 (5 bases). The CDR3 is made up of 15 amino acids. The germline V and J ends were trimmed by 2 bases and 2 bases, with 12 bases remaining between them. Germline V gives CDR1 MNHNS, CDR2 SASEGT. The CDR3 nucleotides read TGTGCCAGCAGTGAATTGGGCAGGGCAAACTATGGCTACACCTTC. Translation: CASSELGRANYGYTF.

This clone appeared once. This chain connects TRBV24-1 to TRBJ2-1, with D maybe TRBD1 (5 bases). Per germline, CDR1 KGHDR and CDR2 SFDVKD. The CDR3 is 14 amino acids. Trimming cost V 9 bases and J 4 bases, with 15 bases left between them. CDR3 coding DNA: TGTGCCACCGCACTGGGCAGGGATTACAATGAGCAGTTCTTC. Translating gives CATALGRDYNEQFF.

This sequence joins TRBV6-5 and TRBJ2-7; 9 bases are shared with TRBD1. Germline trimming cut 2 bases from V and 0 bases from J; bases unmatched to any gene: 2. The V gene's germline CDR1 is MNHEY and CDR2 SVGAGI. This CDR3 is 15 amino acids long. The CDR3 reads CASSYGQGISYEQYF. The CDR3 DNA follows: TGTGCCAGCAGTTACGGACAGGGGATCTCCTACGAGCAGTACTTC.

The chain recombines TRBV6-2 or TRBV6-3 with TRBJ1-1; D uncertain. The CDR3 spans 12 residues. V was cut by 6 bases and J by 0 bases, with 5 bases left in between. Germline V gene sequence: CDR1 MNHEY, CDR2 SVGEGT. The CDR3 reads CASSPMNTEAFF. In nucleotides, the CDR3 is TGTGCCAGCAGCCCCATGAACACTGAAGCTTTCTTT.

The rearrangement uses TRBV13 and TRBJ2-1; D not resolved. The V and J ends lost 4 bases and 6 bases respectively, with 13 bases between them. Germline V gene lookup returns CDR1 PRHDT and CDR2 FYEKMQ (reference sequence). The CDR3 is made up of 14 amino acids. CDR3 bases: TGTGCCAGCAGCTCCGACACCAAACGCAATGAGCAGTTCTTC. As protein: CASSSDTKRNEQFF.

The chain recombines TRBV11-2 with TRBJ2-5; the match to TRBD2 covers 10 bases. The V segment lost 4 bases and the J segment 4 bases; nucleotides outside the gene matches: 12. The CDR3 loop spans 17 amino acids. CDR1 and CDR2 from the germline V gene are SGHAT and FQNNGV. The DNA of the CDR3 is TGTGCCAGCAGCTCAAATACCCTGACTAGCGGGTTAGAGACCCAGTACTTC. This codes for CASSSNTLTSGLETQYF.

The rearrangement links TRBV6-4 to TRBJ1-2; 7 bases agree with TRBD1. This CDR3 has 15 amino acids. Looked up from germline, CDR1 is MRHNA and CDR2 is SNTAGT. V lost 4 bases to trimming and J lost 8 bases; unmatched junction nucleotides: 13. The CDR3 protein is CASSGGRQGQGGYTF. CDR3 DNA: TGTGCCAGCAGTGGTGGCCGACAGGGCCAAGGCGGCTACACCTTC.

V usage is TRBV25-1 and J usage is TRBJ1-6, with TRBD1 matching over 7 bases. The CDR3 extends over 15 amino acids. CDR1 is MGHDK, CDR2 SYGVNS, per germline. Losses at the gene ends were 2 bases for V and 4 bases for J; bases not matched to a gene: 2. This chain's CDR3 is CASSENRGYNSPLHF. DNA of the CDR3: TGTGCCAGCAGTGAAAACAGGGGTTATAATTCACCCCTCCACTTT. The variable domain in full, with the rest retrieved from reference TRBV25-1 and TRBJ1-6, is EADIYQTPRYLVIGTGKKITLECSQTMGHDKMYWYQQDPGMELHLIHYSYGVNSTEKGDLSSESTVSRIRTEHFPLTLESARPSHTSQYLCASSENRGYNSPLHFGNGTRLTVT.

The V and J genes are TRBV24-1 and TRBJ1-5, with 8 positions matching TRBD1. CDR1 KGHDR and CDR2 SFDVKD come from the germline V gene. The CDR3 contains 15 residues. Germline trimming cut 3 bases from V and 2 bases from J; bases unmatched to any gene: 2. The CDR3 nucleotides are TGTGCCACCAGTGATGGACAGGGCGGCAATCAGCCCCAGCATTTT. Protein product: CATSDGQGGNQPQHF.

CDR3 nucleotide sequence: TGTGCCAGTACCAAAACACGCAACTCCTACAATGAGCAGTTCTTC. Protein sequence: CASTKTRNSYNEQFF. The chain uses TRBV19 and TRBJ2-1; no firm D call. The germline CDR1 and CDR2 sequences are LNHDA and SQIVND (reference sequence). V dropped 7 bases and J dropped 0 bases, with 13 bases sitting between them. This CDR3 has 15 amino acids.

The chain joins TRBV27 to TRBJ1-5, with 8 nucleotides matching TRBD1. V was clipped by 10 bases and J by 1 base; unmatched bases: 9. The germline gives CDR1 MNHEY, CDR2 SMNVEV (reference sequence). The CDR3 extends over 15 amino acids. As DNA, the CDR3 is TGTGCCATCCCCCTCAGGGGGCAGAGCAATCAGCCCCAGCATTTT. It codes for CAIPLRGQSNQPQHF.

The chain carries TRBV7-9 and TRBJ1-1; possible D gene TRBD1, 6 bases. Trimming removed 5 bases at V and 9 bases at J, with 16 bases between. In germline, CDR1 is SEHNR, CDR2 FQNEAQ (reference sequence). This CDR3 comprises 13 residues. Here the CDR3 DNA reads TGTGCCAGCAGCGAGGGGGAACAGGGCCAAGCTTTCTTT. It is translated as CASSEGEQGQAFF.

This clone came up once. The J gene is TRBJ2-5, the V gene TRBV7-2; D gene ambiguous. Trimming took 7 bases from V and 4 from J, leaving 10 bases between them. Germline V gene sequence: CDR1 SGHTA, CDR2 FQGNSA. This CDR3 region has 12 residues. CDR3 coding DNA: TGTGCCAGCACTAATACCCGAGAGACCCAGTACTTC. Its protein is CASTNTRETQYF.

This clone occurred once. The rearrangement uses TRBV5-6 and TRBJ2-7; TRBD2 matches 12 bases. The CDR3 has 14 amino acids. The V and J ends lost 0 bases and 9 bases, in that order; junction bases with no gene match: 4. From germline, CDR1 is SGHDT and CDR2 YYEEEE. CDR3 nucleotide sequence: TGTGCCAGCAGCTTGGGGACTAGCGGGGCTCGGCAGTACTTC. It yields the protein CASSLGTSGARQYF.

A single count supports this clone. The chain employs TRBV28 and TRBJ1-2, with 7 bases lining up with TRBD1. Germline V gene lookup returns CDR1 MDHEN and CDR2 SYDVKM. Losses at the gene ends were 3 bases for V and 6 bases for J; bases not matched to a gene: 7. The CDR3 runs 14 residues. CDR3 coding DNA: TGTGCCAGCAGTTTCGGCCCGGGACAGAATGGCTACACCTTC. Protein sequence: CASSFGPGQNGYTF.

The chain combines TRBV7-8 with TRBJ2-3; 9 positions agree with TRBD1. Germline assignment: CDR1 SGHVS and CDR2 FQNEAQ. V lost 0 bases and J lost 1; bases outside the gene matches: 8. The CDR3 consists of 18 residues. CDR3: CASSLARDRVNRTDTQYF. The CDR3 bases are TGTGCCAGCAGCTTAGCGCGGGACAGGGTAAATCGCACAGATACGCAGTATTTT.